This TCR beta chain was retrieved from a study of blood T cell repertoires in COVID-19. Data came from immunoSEQ multiplex PCR; TCRdb stores just in-frame clones and leaves some out. The sample records about 86,000 clones, roughly 78% being singletons. The CDR3 is 15 amino acids. The V gene's germline CDR1 is LGHDT and CDR2 YNNKEL (reference sequence). The trim removed 3 bases at V and 7 bases at J, leaving 7 bases unmatched. Sample: peripheral blood. The TCR originated in a woman of 80 years or more with acute or convalescent COVID-19. The chain combines TRBV3-1 (or the pseudogene TRBV3-2) with TRBJ2-1, with 9 bases fitting TRBD1. DNA for the CDR3: TGTGCCAGCAGCCAGGGACAGGGAACGTTAAATGAGCAGTTCTTC. Translated: CASSQGQGTLNEQFF.